Listed below are T cell receptor beta chains from one sample, sequenced in a study of T cell responses to AZD1222 COVID-19 vaccine. The data were produced by immunoSEQ multiplex PCR, yet TCRdb's version contains in-frame clones alone and is incomplete. The sample includes about 260,000 clones, approximately 93% of them seen just once. Source: peripheral blood, taken on day 0 of AZD1222 vaccination. These receptors all come from an adult in good health. The CDR3 runs from the conserved cysteine through the conserved F or W. The D gene is left open where the match is weak. Size is omitted from some rows. Given values are once, few, many or a class for expanded clones.

d_call clone_size j_call v_call cdr3_aa cdr3_nt
- - TRBJ1-3 TRBV6-5 CASRRTASGNTIYF TGTGCCAGCAGACGGACAGCCTCTGGAAACACCATATATTTT
TRBD2 - TRBJ2-2 TRBV27 CASSAGGNTGELFF TGTGCCAGCAGCGCGGGAGGGAACACCGGGGAGCTGTTTTTT
- - TRBJ2-2 TRBV2 CASSYGLPNTGELFF TGTGCCAGCAGTTATGGACTGCCGAACACCGGGGAGCTGTTTTTT
- - TRBJ2-2 TRBV5-1 CASSLESGSGELFF TGCGCCAGCAGCTTGGAATCGGGGTCCGGGGAGCTGTTTTTT
TRBD2 - TRBJ2-7 TRBV6-6 CASTPQQGLATYEQYF TGTGCCAGCACCCCCCAGCAGGGACTAGCGACATACGAGCAGTACTTC
TRBD2 - TRBJ2-3 TRBV27 CASSLREASDTQYF TGTGCCAGCAGTCTCCGGGAGGCCTCAGATACGCAGTATTTT
- - TRBJ1-3 TRBV9 CASSATLSGNTIYF TGTGCCAGCAGCGCGACACTCTCTGGAAACACCATATATTTT
- - TRBJ1-6 TRBV9 CASSAGFWGSPLHF TGTGCCAGCAGCGCCGGGTTTTGGGGTTCACCCCTCCACTTT
- - TRBJ2-1 TRBV19 CASSYSGEYNEQFF TGTGCCAGTAGTTATAGCGGAGAGTACAATGAGCAGTTCTTC
- once TRBJ1-4 TRBV7-2 CASSSMSGTNEKLFF TGTGCCAGCAGCAGTATGTCTGGAACTAATGAAAAACTGTTTTTT
TRBD2 - TRBJ2-7 TRBV11-2 CASSYPAGSSYEQYF TGTGCCAGCAGCTACCCAGCGGGAAGCTCCTACGAGCAGTACTTC
- - TRBJ1-2 TRBV5-1 CASSLHRDNYGYTF TGCGCCAGCAGCTTGCACAGGGATAACTATGGCTACACCTTC
TRBD2 - TRBJ2-7 TRBV4-2 CASSRRTSGNDEQYF TGTGCCAGCAGCCGTCGGACTAGCGGGAATGACGAGCAGTACTTC
- - TRBJ2-2 TRBV29-1 CSVEDRGSLNTGELFF TGCAGCGTTGAAGATCGGGGCAGCTTGAACACCGGGGAGCTGTTTTTT
TRBD1 - TRBJ1-1 TRBV28 CASSPQGYGTEAFF TGTGCCAGCAGCCCACAGGGGTATGGCACTGAAGCTTTCTTT
- - TRBJ2-7 TRBV5-1 CASSPGGGSSYEQYF TGCGCCAGCAGCCCCGGGGGCGGGAGCTCCTACGAGCAGTACTTC
- - TRBJ1-5 TRBV18 CASSPGQVEQPQHF TGTGCCAGCTCACCGGGACAAGTTGAACAGCCCCAGCATTTT
- - TRBJ1-6 TRBV9 CASSVDAVNNSPLHF TGTGCCAGCAGCGTAGATGCCGTCAATAATTCACCCCTCCACTTT
- - TRBJ2-7 TRBV6-5 CASTEGVSLYEQYF TGTGCCAGCACCGAAGGGGTCTCCCTATACGAGCAGTACTTC
- - TRBJ2-2 TRBV18 CASSRMDGNTGELFF TGTGCCAGCTCACGGATGGACGGGAACACCGGGGAGCTGTTTTTT
- - TRBJ2-7 TRBV9 CASTPSVAVRQGPYEQYF TGTGCCAGCACACCCTCGGTAGCGGTCCGACAGGGTCCCTACGAGCAGTACTTC
- - TRBJ2-7 TRBV2 CASRAPLSSSSYEQYF TGTGCCAGCAGGGCCCCTCTATCGTCGAGCTCCTACGAGCAGTACTTC